The clone carrying this TCR beta chain was counted many times. The antigen remains unidentified. The CDR3 is made up of 13 amino acids. With V trimmed by 6 bases and J by 7 bases, 8 bases remained unmatched. The germline CDR1 and CDR2 sequences are MNHEY and SVGEGT. The data derive from a study of T cells in Graves' hyperthyroidism and ophthalmopathy. Study information: The blood sample was taken at first diagnosis, before treatment began. Broader study findings: In validation, the model predicted ophthalmopathy. These predictions came a median roughly 6.5 months before onset. Ophthalmopathy and stable hyperthyroidism were separated by a 13 V-J model.

Clinical symptoms, serum thyroxine and TRAb, thyroid ultrasound and orbital computed tomography were used for the diagnoses. RNA transcripts provided the source from which TCR beta CDR3 regions were amplified. First-round RT-PCR targeting the TCR CDR3 was performed with the HTBI primer set. TCRdb ran MiXCR on the multiplex PCR reads and lists one entry per CDR3 protein. The data hold fewer than 350,000 distinct CDR3 sequences, with about a sixth observed a single time. The chain joins TRBV6-2 or TRBV6-3 to TRBJ1-1; TRBD1 agrees at 7 bases. This TCR was sampled from a woman between 40 and 55 years old with Graves' ophthalmopathy. The sequenced sample consisted of blood. The CDR3 sequence is CASRRDRGGEAFF. CDR3 nucleotides: TGTGCCAGCAGAAGGGACAGAGGGGGTGAAGCTTTCTTT.